This T cell receptor (beta chain) appears in the sequencing data of a study of cytomegalovirus exposure and HLA in healthy donors. V lost 4 bases, J lost 2 bases, and 10 bases stayed unmatched. CDR3 size: 18 residues. CDR1 is MGHRA, CDR2 YSYEKL, per germline. Study observations and caveats: In all likelihood, a cluster of highly shared sequence variants was a sequencing artifact. Clonal expansion was found to be greater in HLA-associated TCR beta chains than in equally common others in a later analysis. According to an earlier analysis, most TCR beta V segments yielded productive rearrangements about 90% or about 30% of the time.

Primers: 60 Vbeta forward and 13 Jbeta reverse. Data came from immunoSEQ multiplex PCR; TCRdb stores just in-frame clones and leaves some out. This sample has 130,000 or so clones, with over 70% found just once. Details on this clone: Its antigen is not identified.

This sequence joins TRBV4-1 and TRBJ2-7, with TRBD2 matching over 14 bases. The sequenced material came from PBMCs. The sequence was collected from a man aged 30-40 years in good health and CMV-seronegative. The CDR3 sequence is CASSLWTSGGPEPYEQYF. For the CDR3, the DNA is TGCGCCAGCAGCCTATGGACTAGCGGGGGGCCTGAACCCTACGAGCAGTACTTC.